This T cell receptor (beta chain) was retrieved from a study of blood T cell repertoires in COVID-19. At the level of the study: There were acute and convalescent COVID-19 samples, and they came from the United States, Italy and Spain. Sample material is recorded as cDNA or gDNA derived from T cells, B-cell-depleted T cells, or PBMCs.

In the source study's methods: How many nucleated cells were present was estimated from reference gene primer amplification. TCRdb's copy holds only in-frame clones and misses some; the assay was immunoSEQ multiplex PCR. V and J calls plus clone size are reproduced from that table; the DNA served to infer D and trimming. The table records nearly 55,000 clones, 65% to 85% of them present only once. Germline CDR1 is SGDLS and CDR2 is YYNGEE. V dropped 4 bases and J dropped 5; count of bases not matched to a gene: 11. This CDR3 is built from 15 residues. This clonotype was sampled from a human donor with active or convalescent COVID-19. The donor label of this sample is uncertain. The source material was peripheral blood. The rearrangement uses TRBV9 and TRBJ2-5; TRBD2 matches 7 bases. The CDR3 reads CASSPPGGRGETQYF. For the CDR3, the DNA is TGTGCCAGCAGCCCGCCCGGCGGGAGAGGGGAGACCCAGTACTTC. Looking up the rest from reference TRBV9 and TRBJ2-5 gives the full variable domain: DSGVTQTPKHLITATGQRVTLRCSPRSGDLSVYWYQQSLDQGLQFLIQYYNGEERAKGNILERFSAQQFPDLHSELNLSSLELGDSALYFCASSPPGGRGETQYFGPGTRLLVL.